A single sample is the source of the 15 T cell receptor beta chains below, sequenced in a study of cytomegalovirus exposure and HLA in healthy donors. The PCR contained 60 Vbeta and 13 Jbeta primers. The data were produced by immunoSEQ multiplex PCR, yet TCRdb's version contains in-frame clones alone and is incomplete. The table has about 150,000 clones, about 70% seen once. The sequencing sample was made of PBMCs. These receptors all come from a male donor in good health and CMV-seronegative.

The chain joins TRBV28 to TRBJ2-7; 9 positions agree with TRBD2. The germline CDR1 and CDR2 sequences are MDHEN and SYDVKM. The CDR3 loop spans 13 amino acids. J lost 2 bases, V lost 7 bases, and 3 bases had no gene match. CDR3 coding DNA: TGTGCCAGCATGGCGGGGGGGCCCTACGAGCAGTACTTC. It codes for CASMAGGPYEQYF.

This clone has a single count. This rearrangement joins TRBV2 to TRBJ2-7, with D tentatively TRBD1 (5 bases). V was cut by 7 bases and J by 1 base, with 14 bases left in between. From germline, CDR1 is SNHLY and CDR2 FYNNEI. This CDR3 has 14 amino acids. CDR3 residues: CASILQGISYEQYF. The CDR3 DNA follows: TGTGCCAGCATCTTGCAGGGTATTTCCTACGAGCAGTACTTC.

This clone appeared a single time. The rearrangement links TRBV19 to TRBJ1-1; 9 positions match TRBD1. Germline CDR1 LNHDA, CDR2 SQIVND (reference sequence). V lost 5 bases, J lost 4 bases, and 5 bases stayed unmatched. The CDR3 consists of 14 residues. CDR3: CASSPGTGSTEAFF. The CDR3 DNA sequence: TGTGCCAGTAGTCCGGGGACAGGGAGCACTGAAGCTTTCTTT. Variable domain in full (rest from reference TRBV19 and TRBJ1-1): DGGITQSPKYLFRKEGQNVTLSCEQNLNHDAMYWYRQDPGQGLRLIYYSQIVNDFQKGDIAEGYSVSREKKESFPLTVTSAQKNPTAFYLCASSPGTGSTEAFFGQGTRLTVV.

The chain couples TRBV5-5 to TRBJ1-1; TRBD1 matches 7 bases. The CDR3 is 16 residues long. Germline V gives CDR1 SGHKS, CDR2 YYEKEE (reference sequence). V trimming: 1 base; J trimming: 0 bases; junction bases outside the gene matches: 6. For the CDR3, the DNA is TGTGCCAGCAGCTTGTCCCGGACAGGAATGAACACTGAAGCTTTCTTT. This encodes CASSLSRTGMNTEAFF.

The chain joins TRBV7-9 to TRBJ1-5; D not certain. The V gene lost 3 bases and the J gene lost 2 bases, with 11 bases spanning the gap. The germline gives CDR1 SEHNR, CDR2 FQNEAQ (reference sequence). This CDR3 comprises 15 residues. CDR3 amino acids: CASSLARVGNQPQHF. In DNA form, the CDR3 reads TGTGCCAGCAGCTTGGCCCGGGTAGGCAATCAGCCCCAGCATTTT.

This clone came up a few times. The gene calls are TRBV6-1 and TRBJ2-7; 9 bases match TRBD1. From germline, CDR1 is MNHNS and CDR2 SASEGT. The junction had 5 bases not matched to a gene; V was cut back by 6 bases and J by 5 bases. The CDR3 spans 13 residues. CDR3 in amino acids: CASRGTGSDEQYF. CDR3 in DNA: TGTGCCAGCAGGGGGACAGGGAGCGACGAGCAGTACTTC.

This chain links TRBV5-1 with TRBJ2-2; possibly TRBD1 for D (5 bases). The CDR3 loop spans 14 amino acids. Germline CDR1 SGHRS, CDR2 YFSETQ. The V and J ends lost 2 bases and 7 bases respectively, with 12 bases between them. CDR3 DNA: TGCGCCAGCAGCTTCCCCAGGGAAGGCGGGGAGCTGTTTTTT. This translates into CASSFPREGGELFF.

The rearrangement links TRBV4-1 to TRBJ2-7; D perhaps matches TRBD2 (5 bases). From germline, CDR1 is MGHRA and CDR2 YSYEKL. The CDR3 length is 15 residues. V was pared by 4 bases and J by 1 base, with 14 bases between. CDR3 DNA: TGCGCCAGCAGCCGGGGTGGGGAGAGGTCCTACGAGCAGTACTTC. Translating it yields CASSRGGERSYEQYF.

The chain has TRBV5-1 and TRBJ2-5; no clear D gene. Germline V CDR1 and CDR2: SGHRS, YFSETQ. V was trimmed by 4 bases and J by 5 bases, leaving 15 bases between them. This CDR3 region has 14 residues. The CDR3 reads CASSRLSGRETQYF. The DNA of the CDR3 is TGCGCCAGCAGCCGTTTGTCAGGCCGGGAGACCCAGTACTTC.

The chain recombines TRBV19 with TRBJ1-1; 10 bases are shared with TRBD1. Trimming cost V 4 bases and J 1 base; bases outside gene matches: 6. CDR1 is LNHDA and CDR2 is SQIVND in the germline V gene (reference sequence). This CDR3 is built from 16 residues. The CDR3 protein is CASSSPDRGTNTEAFF. The CDR3 nucleotides are TGTGCCAGTAGTAGCCCGGACAGGGGGACGAACACTGAAGCTTTCTTT.

The rearrangement joins TRBV19 to TRBJ2-7; 11 bases are shared with TRBD2. The V segment lost 3 bases and the J segment 2 bases; nucleotides outside the gene matches: 6. CDR3 length equals 16 residues. CDR1 is LNHDA, CDR2 SQIVND, per germline (reference sequence). In DNA form, the CDR3 reads TGTGCCAGTAGTATGGAACTAGCGGGAGAAACCTACGAGCAGTACTTC. Amino acid sequence: CASSMELAGETYEQYF.

In nucleotides, the CDR3 is TGTGCCAGCAGTCCTCGGGATTACCCGAATGAGCAGTTCTTC. Its protein is CASSPRDYPNEQFF. The chain recombines TRBV27 with TRBJ2-1, with D possibly matching TRBD2 (5 bases). CDR1 and CDR2 (germline): MNHEY, SMNVEV (reference sequence). Trimming stripped 5 bases from V and 7 bases from J, with 15 bases between. This CDR3 region has 14 residues.

The chain couples TRBV27 to TRBJ2-7; 7 nucleotides align to TRBD1. Germline V gives CDR1 MNHEY, CDR2 SMNVEV (reference sequence). Trimming cost V 6 bases and J 3 bases; bases outside gene matches: 8. The CDR3 loop spans 14 amino acids. The CDR3 is CASRDTRDSYEQYF. In DNA form, the CDR3 reads TGTGCCAGCAGAGATACCCGGGACAGCTACGAGCAGTACTTC.

This chain joins TRBV7-9 and TRBJ2-3, with TRBD1 matching over 10 bases. J was trimmed by 6 bases and V by 5 bases; bases with no gene match: 5. The CDR3 contains 14 residues. Germline CDR1 reads SEHNR; CDR2 reads FQNEAQ (reference sequence). The CDR3 sequence is CASSIDRGRDTQYF. The CDR3 DNA is TGTGCCAGCAGCATAGACAGGGGGCGGGATACGCAGTATTTT.

CDR3 residues: CASNPSGDSKNIQYF. In nucleotides, the CDR3 is TGTGCCAGCAACCCCTCCGGGGACAGCAAAAACATTCAGTACTTC. This chain links TRBV6-5 with TRBJ2-4; TRBD1 aligns across 7 bases. The CDR3 contains 15 residues. V lost 7 bases, J lost 3 bases, and 9 bases stayed unmatched. Germline CDR1 reads MNHEY; CDR2 reads SVGAGI.